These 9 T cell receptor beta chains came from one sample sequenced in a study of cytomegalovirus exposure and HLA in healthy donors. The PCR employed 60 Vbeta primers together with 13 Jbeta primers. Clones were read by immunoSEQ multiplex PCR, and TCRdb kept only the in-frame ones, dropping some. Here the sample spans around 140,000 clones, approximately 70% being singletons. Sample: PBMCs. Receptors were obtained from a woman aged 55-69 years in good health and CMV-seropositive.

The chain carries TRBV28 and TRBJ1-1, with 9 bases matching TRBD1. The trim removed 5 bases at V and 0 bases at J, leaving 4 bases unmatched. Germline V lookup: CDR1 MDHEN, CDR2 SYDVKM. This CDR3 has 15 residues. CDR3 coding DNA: TGTGCCAGCAGTCATGGGACAGGGCTGAACACTGAAGCTTTCTTT. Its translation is CASSHGTGLNTEAFF.

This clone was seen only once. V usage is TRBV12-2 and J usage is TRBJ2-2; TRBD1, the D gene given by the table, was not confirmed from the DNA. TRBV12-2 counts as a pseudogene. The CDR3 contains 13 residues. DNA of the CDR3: TGTGCAAGTCGCTTTCAGGGCCACCGCGCGCTGTTTTTT. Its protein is CASRFQGHRALFF.

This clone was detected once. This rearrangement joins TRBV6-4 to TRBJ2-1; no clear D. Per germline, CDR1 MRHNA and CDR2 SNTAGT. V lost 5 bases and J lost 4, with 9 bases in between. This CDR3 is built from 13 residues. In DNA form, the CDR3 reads TGTGCCAGCAGTATTAGCCCATACAATGAGCAGTTCTTC. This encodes CASSISPYNEQFF.

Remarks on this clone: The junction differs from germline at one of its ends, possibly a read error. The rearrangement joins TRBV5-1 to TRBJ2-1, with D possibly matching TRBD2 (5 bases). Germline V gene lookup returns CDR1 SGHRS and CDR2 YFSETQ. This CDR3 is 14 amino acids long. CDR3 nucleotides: TGCGTCAGCAGTCGGGGTGAGGCTTTCAATGAGCAGTTCTTC. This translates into CVSSRGEAFNEQFF. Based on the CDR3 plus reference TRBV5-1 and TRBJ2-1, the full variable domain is KAGVTQTPRYLIKTRGQQVTLSCSPISGHRSVSWYQQTPGQGLQFLFEYFSETQRNKGNFPGRFSGRQFSNSRSEMNVSTLELGDSALYLCVSSRGEAFNEQFFGPGTRLTVL.

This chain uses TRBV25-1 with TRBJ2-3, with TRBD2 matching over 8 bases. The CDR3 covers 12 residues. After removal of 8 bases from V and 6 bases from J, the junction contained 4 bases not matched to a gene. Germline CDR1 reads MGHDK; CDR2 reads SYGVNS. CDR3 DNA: TGTGCCAGCCGGGGGGGCCACGATACGCAGTATTTT. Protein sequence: CASRGGHDTQYF.

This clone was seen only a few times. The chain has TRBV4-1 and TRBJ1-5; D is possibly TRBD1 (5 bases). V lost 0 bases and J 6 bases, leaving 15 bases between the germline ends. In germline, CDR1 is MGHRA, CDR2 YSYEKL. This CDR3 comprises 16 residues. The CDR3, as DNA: TGCGCCAGCAGCCAAGATTCAGGGAATCAAGGTCAGCCCCAGCATTTT. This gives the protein CASSQDSGNQGQPQHF.

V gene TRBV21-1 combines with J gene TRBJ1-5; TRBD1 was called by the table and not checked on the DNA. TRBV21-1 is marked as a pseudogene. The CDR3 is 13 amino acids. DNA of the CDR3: TGTGCCAGCAGCCCTACAGGGGACCAGCCCCAGCATTTT. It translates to CASSPTGDQPQHF.

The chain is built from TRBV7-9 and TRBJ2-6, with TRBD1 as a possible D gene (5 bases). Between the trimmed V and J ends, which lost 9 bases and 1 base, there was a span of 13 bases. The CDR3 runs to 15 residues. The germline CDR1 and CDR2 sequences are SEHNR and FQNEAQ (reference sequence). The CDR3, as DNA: TGTGCCAGGGCAATCTCAGGGTCTGGGGCCAACGTCCTGACTTTC. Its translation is CARAISGSGANVLTF. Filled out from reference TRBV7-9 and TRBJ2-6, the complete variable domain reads DTGVSQNPRHKITKRGQNVTFRCDPISEHNRLYWYRQTLGQGPEFLTYFQNEAQLEKSRLLSDRFSAERPKGSFSTLEIQRTEQGDSAMYLCARAISGSGANVLTFGAGSRLTVL.

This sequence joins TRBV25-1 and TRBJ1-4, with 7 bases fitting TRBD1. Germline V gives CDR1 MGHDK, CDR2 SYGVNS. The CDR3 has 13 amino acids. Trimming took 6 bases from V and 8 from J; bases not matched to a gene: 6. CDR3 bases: TGTGCCAGCAGGAGGACAGGAACGGAAAAACTGTTTTTT. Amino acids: CASRRTGTEKLFF.